Following are 29 T cell receptor beta chains from one sample sequenced in a study of Graves' ophthalmopathy and Graves' hyperthyroidism. Amplifying from RNA transcripts, the study obtained TCR beta CDR3 regions. An opening RT-PCR round employed HTBI primers and preceded a second-round multiplex PCR. TCRdb reprocessed the multiplex PCR reads via MiXCR and lists one record per CDR3 protein. The top ten clones hold more than 45% of a sample with 240,000 or so distinct CDR3 sequences, roughly 50% of them seen once. The sequencing input was peripheral blood. All receptors come from an adult man with Graves' ophthalmopathy.

The chain recombines TRBV29-1 with TRBJ1-2, with a possible D match to TRBD1 (6 bases). Germline loops: CDR1 SQVTM, CDR2 ANQGSEA. This CDR3 is built from 10 residues. The CDR3 DNA follows: TGCAGTGGGGGGCTGAATGGCTACACCTTC. Protein: CSGGLNGYTF.

This clonotype was seen at least ten times. This chain uses TRBV29-1 with TRBJ2-2, with 8 nucleotides matching TRBD1. Germline CDR1 is SQVTM and CDR2 is ANQGSEA. The CDR3 has 14 residues. The trim removed 3 bases at V and 6 bases at J, leaving 6 bases unmatched. CDR3 coding DNA: TGCAGCGTTGACGGACAGGGACGGGCCGGGGAGCTGTTTTTT. Its translation is CSVDGQGRAGELFF.

The CDR3 loop is CATSRDLLGAYPGNTIYF. The CDR3 DNA reads as TGTGCCACCAGCAGAGATCTCCTGGGGGCCTACCCTGGAAACACCATATATTTT. This sequence joins TRBV15 and TRBJ1-3, with D possibly TRBD1 on 6 matching bases. The CDR3 sequence is 18 residues long. Trimming took 0 bases from V and 2 from J, leaving 17 bases between them. Germline V CDR1 and CDR2: LNHNV, YYDKDF (reference sequence).

This clonotype was observed a handful of times. The gene calls are TRBV19 and TRBJ1-4; maybe TRBD1 (6 bases). Germline CDR1 is LNHDA and CDR2 is SQIVND (reference sequence). The CDR3 is 15 residues long. Trimming removed 3 bases at V and 6 bases at J, with 14 bases between. This CDR3 reads CASSISRGAYEKLFF. CDR3 sequence (DNA): TGTGCCAGTAGTATCTCCCGGGGGGCATATGAAAAACTGTTTTTT.

The chain employs TRBV6-4 and TRBJ1-1, with no clear D. The V end was cut by 0 bases, the J end by 1 base, with 21 bases between. Germline-derived CDR1 and CDR2 are MRHNA and SNTAGT. The CDR3 is 19 residues long. The CDR3, as DNA: TGTGCCAGCAGTGACTCCTATCGCATCCCGCTCAACTCGAACACTGAAGCTTTCTTT. Protein sequence: CASSDSYRIPLNSNTEAFF.

The chain combines TRBV7-9 with TRBJ1-5, with TRBD1 identical over 9 bases. The CDR3 extends over 17 amino acids. Germline CDR1 SEHNR, CDR2 FQNEAQ (reference sequence). V was pared by 2 bases and J by 6 bases, with 11 bases of the junction left unmatched. The CDR3 loop reads CASSLSQGTGGGQPQHF. CDR3 bases: TGTGCCAGCAGCTTAAGTCAGGGTACAGGGGGCGGTCAGCCCCAGCATTTT.

This chain connects TRBV11-2 to TRBJ2-7; 9 nucleotides match TRBD2. V trimming: 4 bases; J trimming: 2 bases; junction bases outside the gene matches: 3. The CDR3 spans 14 residues. The germline CDR1 and CDR2 sequences are SGHAT and FQNNGV. This chain's CDR3 is CASSSAGGPYEQYF. The CDR3 DNA reads as TGTGCCAGCAGCTCGGCGGGAGGGCCCTACGAGCAGTACTTC. Complete variable domain (other parts from reference TRBV11-2 and TRBJ2-7): EAGVAQSPRYKIIEKRQSVAFWCNPISGHATLYWYQQILGQGPKLLIQFQNNGVVDDSQLPKDRFSAERLKGVDSTLKIQPAKLEDSAVYLCASSSAGGPYEQYFGPGTRLTVT.

On this clonotype itself: This could be a read error, since a much larger clone is one nucleotide away. No conserved phenylalanine or tryptophan ends this CDR3, so it is likely a read error. J is TRBJ1-1 and V is TRBV29-1, with no clear D. Trimming pared 4 bases from V and 9 bases from J, leaving 12 bases between. CDR1 and CDR2 from the germline V gene are SQVTM and ANQGSEA. The CDR3 sequence is 11 residues long. The CDR3 DNA reads as TGCAGCGTTGTTTTAGGACCCCAAGCTTTCTCT. Translation: CSVVLGPQAFS.

In nucleotides, the CDR3 is TGTGCCATCAGTGAGTTTGGGGACAGGGGGCGAGTAGGCTACGAGCAGTACTTC. It translates to CAISEFGDRGRVGYEQYF. This sequence joins TRBV10-3 and TRBJ2-7; 12 nucleotides align to TRBD1. V gave up 1 base and J gave up 3 bases; unmatched junction bases: 10. Germline lookup yields CDR1 ENHRY and CDR2 SYGVKD. This CDR3 comprises 18 residues.

This clonotype came up once. The V gene is TRBV24-1, the J gene TRBJ2-2, with a weak D call TRBD2 (5 bases). In germline, CDR1 is KGHDR, CDR2 SFDVKD. CDR3 size: 15 residues. V was shortened by 6 bases and J by 4 bases, with 14 bases between the two germline ends. The CDR3 sequence: CATSFGEMGTGELFF. DNA of the CDR3: TGTGCCACCAGTTTTGGGGAGATGGGCACCGGGGAGCTGTTTTTT.

This sequence joins TRBV5-1 and TRBJ1-5, with D perhaps matching TRBD1 (6 bases). Germline V gene data show CDR1 as SGHRS and CDR2 as YFSETQ. Deletions cut 0 bases from V and 3 bases from J, with 10 bases between. There are 15 residues in the CDR3. For the CDR3, the DNA is TGCGCCAGCAGCTTGGAAGGACAGATCAATCAGCCCCAGCATTTT. This translates into CASSLEGQINQPQHF.

This clonotype was detected only a few times. The V call is TRBV5-1, the J call TRBJ1-2; 11 bases are a match to TRBD1. Germline V CDR1 and CDR2: SGHRS, YFSETQ. The CDR3 is 15 amino acids. V trimming: 4 bases; J trimming: 2 bases; junction bases outside the gene matches: 4. CDR3 DNA sequence: TGCGCCAGCAGCGAAGGGGACAGGGGGAACTATGGCTACACCTTC. Its translation is CASSEGDRGNYGYTF.

This clonotype was seen a few times. This chain links TRBV7-2 with TRBJ2-7; D is perhaps TRBD2 (5 bases). Germline values: CDR1 SGHTA, CDR2 FQGNSA. The V and J ends lost 1 base and 0 bases respectively, with 16 bases between them. The CDR3 has 17 residues. In nucleotides, the CDR3 is TGTGCCAGCAGCTTAGTCGCTAGCCAAATGAGCTCCTACGAGCAGTACTTC. Residues: CASSLVASQMSSYEQYF.

This clonotype appeared once. This chain connects TRBV2 to TRBJ1-1, with 10 bases fitting TRBD1. V trimming: 3 bases; J trimming: 0 bases; junction bases outside the gene matches: 1. Germline V CDR1 and CDR2: SNHLY, FYNNEI. The CDR3 extends over 15 amino acids. The CDR3 DNA follows: TGTGCCAGCAGTGATGGGACAGGGGTGAACACTGAAGCTTTCTTT. Amino acid sequence: CASSDGTGVNTEAFF.

V and J are TRBV28 and TRBJ2-5; perhaps TRBD2 as D (7 bases). Trimming removed 5 bases at V and 5 bases at J, with 18 bases between. Germline V gene lookup returns CDR1 MDHEN and CDR2 SYDVKM. The CDR3 has 15 amino acids. Here the CDR3 reads CASSGGAGLWETQYF. The CDR3 coding sequence is TGTGCCAGCAGTGGGGGGGCGGGCCTCTGGGAGACCCAGTACTTC.

To note about this clonotype: This may come from a read error, since a much larger clone is one base off. The V gene is TRBV7-2, the J gene TRBJ1-1; D possibly corresponds to TRBD1 (6 bases). There are 15 residues in the CDR3. Germline CDR1 reads SGHTA; CDR2 reads FQGNSA. CDR3 DNA sequence: TGTGACAGCAGCACGAGGAGGGGGGGAGACGCTGAAGCTTTCTTT. Amino acid sequence: CDSSTRRGGDAEAFF.

The count of this clonotype is one. This chain connects TRBV9 to TRBJ1-1; D unresolved. The V gene lost 4 bases and the J gene lost 7 bases, with 17 bases spanning the gap. Per germline, CDR1 SGDLS and CDR2 YYNGEE. The CDR3 loop spans 14 amino acids. The CDR3 here is CASSQDGSRVEAFF. The DNA of the CDR3 is TGTGCCAGCAGCCAAGATGGGTCGAGGGTTGAAGCTTTCTTT.

The chain employs TRBV6-1 and TRBJ2-7; D may correspond to TRBD1 or TRBD2 (6 bases each). CDR3 length equals 14 residues. Germline CDR1 and CDR2: MNHNS and SASEGT. Deletions cut 6 bases from V and 3 bases from J, with 15 bases between. In nucleotides, the CDR3 is TGTGCCAGCAGGGGGGGCAGGCTGGGCTACGAGCAGTACTTC. This translates into CASRGGRLGYEQYF.

This clonotype was counted a few times. The chain is built from TRBV20-1 and TRBJ2-6; no clear D. The V gene lost 6 bases and the J gene lost 4 bases, with 10 bases spanning the gap. Germline V CDR1 and CDR2: DFQATT, SNEGSKA (reference sequence). The CDR3 totals 13 residues. The DNA of the CDR3 is TGCAGTGCCTCGGTTGAAGGGGCCAACGTCCTGACTTTC. Residues: CSASVEGANVLTF.

This clonotype was recorded many times. This chain joins TRBV2 and TRBJ1-4, with no clear D. The germline V gene encodes CDR1 SNHLY and CDR2 FYNNEI. V was shortened by 3 bases and J by 7 bases, with 6 bases between the two germline ends. The CDR3 is 12 residues long. This CDR3 reads CASSEGGEKLFF. CDR3 in DNA: TGTGCCAGCAGTGAGGGAGGTGAAAAACTGTTTTTT.

This clonotype appeared a few times. The chain employs TRBV20-1 and TRBJ2-5; 12 nucleotides line up with TRBD1. The ends lost 6 bases at V and 5 bases at J; junction bases unmatched: 7. This CDR3 is 14 amino acids long. CDR1 and CDR2 from the germline V gene are DFQATT and SNEGSKA (reference sequence). CDR3 DNA: TGCAGTGCGAGGGGACAGGGGGCTAGCGAGACCCAGTACTTC. Translation: CSARGQGASETQYF.

This clonotype was seen a few times. V and J are TRBV5-1 and TRBJ1-1, with 8 positions matching TRBD1. The V segment lost 3 bases and the J segment 3 bases; nucleotides outside the gene matches: 4. The CDR3 is made up of 14 amino acids. Germline V gene sequence: CDR1 SGHRS, CDR2 YFSETQ. The CDR3 nucleotides are TGCGCCAGCAGCTCTGACAGGGGATACACTGAAGCTTTCTTT. This encodes CASSSDRGYTEAFF.

This clonotype was seen at least ten times. This sequence joins TRBV2 and TRBJ1-5; D unresolved. The CDR3 is 17 amino acids. The germline V and J ends were trimmed by 0 bases and 3 bases, with 15 bases remaining between them. Germline CDR1 reads SNHLY; CDR2 reads FYNNEI. The CDR3 loop reads CASSEADVGSSNQPQHF. The DNA of the CDR3 is TGTGCCAGCAGTGAAGCGGACGTGGGATCTTCCAATCAGCCCCAGCATTTT.

In its sample, this clonotype was seen a few times. CDR3 amino acids: CASSVGTGGYEQYF. Written as DNA, the CDR3 is TGTGCCAGCAGTGTCGGGACAGGGGGCTACGAGCAGTACTTC. The gene calls are TRBV6-5 and TRBJ2-7; 11 bases match TRBD1. Unmatched junction bases numbered 3, after V lost 5 bases and J lost 3 bases. The CDR3 covers 14 residues. Germline lookup yields CDR1 MNHEY and CDR2 SVGAGI.

This clonotype was found a few times. The chain couples TRBV24-1 to TRBJ2-3, with D maybe TRBD1 (6 bases). From germline, CDR1 is KGHDR and CDR2 SFDVKD. The V end was cut by 5 bases, the J end by 5 bases, with 13 bases between. This CDR3 comprises 14 residues. CDR3 region: CATSADSGRDTQYF. The CDR3 DNA follows: TGTGCCACCAGTGCGGACAGCGGACGAGATACGCAGTATTTT.

The gene calls are TRBV9 and TRBJ2-5; 14 bases map to TRBD2. The CDR3 has 17 amino acids. Trimming took 4 bases from V and 9 from J; bases not matched to a gene: 14. The germline V gene encodes CDR1 SGDLS and CDR2 YYNGEE. CDR3 in DNA: TGTGCCAGCAGCTCATCCGGGACTAGCGGGAGAGGGGAGGCCCAGTACTTC. This gives the protein CASSSSGTSGRGEAQYF.

V is TRBV7-3 and J is TRBJ2-7; D unclear. V shed 5 bases and J shed 3 bases, with 11 bases lying between them. The CDR3 is made up of 13 amino acids. In germline, CDR1 is SGHTA, CDR2 FQGTGA. The CDR3 protein is CASSPDRNYEQYF. As DNA, the CDR3 is TGTGCCAGCAGCCCGGACCGGAACTACGAGCAGTACTTC.

This clonotype is a singleton in its sample. One end of the junction fails to match germline, which may point to a read error. The chain couples TRBV29-1 to TRBJ1-5; 8 positions match TRBD1. Per germline, CDR1 SQVTM and CDR2 ANQGSEA. This CDR3 region has 14 residues. CDR3 nucleotides: TGCAGCGTTGACGAGACAGGGGACAATCAGCCCCAGCATTTC. This sequence encodes CSVDETGDNQPQHF.

The V call is TRBV7-2, the J call TRBJ1-4; TRBD1 matches at 10 bases. Unmatched junction bases numbered 2, after V lost 8 bases and J lost 8 bases. CDR3 length equals 12 residues. Per germline, CDR1 SGHTA and CDR2 FQGNSA. The CDR3: CASGTGEEKLFF. The DNA of the CDR3 is TGTGCCAGCGGGACAGGGGAAGAAAAACTGTTTTTT. The whole variable domain, remainder taken from reference TRBV7-2 and TRBJ1-4, is GAGVSQSPSNKVTEKGKDVELRCDPISGHTALYWYRQSLGQGLEFLIYFQGNSAPDKSGLPSDRFSAERTGGSVSTLTIQRTQQEDSAVYLCASGTGEEKLFFGSGTQLSVL.